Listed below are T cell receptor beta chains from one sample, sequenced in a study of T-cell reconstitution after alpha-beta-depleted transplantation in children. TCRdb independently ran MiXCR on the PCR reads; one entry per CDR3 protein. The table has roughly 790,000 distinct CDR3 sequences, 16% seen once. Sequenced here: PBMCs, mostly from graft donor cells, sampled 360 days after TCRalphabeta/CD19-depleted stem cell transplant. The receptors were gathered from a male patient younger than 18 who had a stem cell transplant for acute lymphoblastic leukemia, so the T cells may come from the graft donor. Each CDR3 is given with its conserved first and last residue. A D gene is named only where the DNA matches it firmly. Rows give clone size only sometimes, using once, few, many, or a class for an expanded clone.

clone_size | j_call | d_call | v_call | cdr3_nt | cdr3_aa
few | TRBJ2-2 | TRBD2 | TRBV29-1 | TGCAGCGCCTTTGAAAGCGGGAGGGCCCACACCGGGGAGCTGTTTTTT | CSAFESGRAHTGELFF
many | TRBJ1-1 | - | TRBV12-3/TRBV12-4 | TGTGCCAGCAGTCCCCGAAACACTGAAGCTTTCTTT | CASSPRNTEAFF
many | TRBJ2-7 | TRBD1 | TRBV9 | TGTGCCAGCAGCGGAGGGGGCAGATCCTACGAGCAGTACTTC | CASSGGGRSYEQYF
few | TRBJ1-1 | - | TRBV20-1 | TGCAGTGCTAGAGACCGACACTTGAACACTGAAGCTTTCTTT | CSARDRHLNTEAFF
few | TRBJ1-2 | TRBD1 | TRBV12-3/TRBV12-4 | TGTGCCAGCAGCCAAAGGACAGGGGGTACCAACTATGGCTACACCTTC | CASSQRTGGTNYGYTF
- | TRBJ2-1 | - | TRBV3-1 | TGTGCCAGCAGCCAACTAGTTGCCTACAATGAGCAGTTCTTC | CASSQLVAYNEQFF
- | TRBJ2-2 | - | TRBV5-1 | TGCGCCAGCAGCTTGGGGGGCTCATCGAACACCGGGGAGCTGTTTTTT | CASSLGGSSNTGELFF
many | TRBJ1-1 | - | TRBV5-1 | TGCGCCAGCAGCTTGGAGTGGGTGAACACTGAAGCTTTCTTT | CASSLEWVNTEAFF
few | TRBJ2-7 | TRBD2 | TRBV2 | TGTGCCAGCAATGTGGCTAGCGGGAGAGGACGGCAGTACTTC | CASNVASGRGRQYF
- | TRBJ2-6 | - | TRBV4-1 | TGCGCCAGCACCGGCGACAGGTCGGGGGCCAACGTCCTGACTTTC | CASTGDRSGANVLTF
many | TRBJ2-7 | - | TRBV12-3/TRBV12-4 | TGTGCCAGCAGAGACAGCAGCTCCTACGAGCAGTACTTC | CASRDSSSYEQYF
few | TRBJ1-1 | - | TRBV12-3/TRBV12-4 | TGTGCCAGCAGTTTCTTTGCCGGGGCCGAAGCTTTCTTT | CASSFFAGAEAFF
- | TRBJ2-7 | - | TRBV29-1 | TGCAGCGTTGAAGGGAGGGACACCGCCTACGAGCAGTACTTC | CSVEGRDTAYEQYF
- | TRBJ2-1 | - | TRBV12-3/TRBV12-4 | TGTGCCAGCAGTTTGTTGAGGGCTGAGGGTGATCAGTTCTTC | CASSLLRAEGDQFF
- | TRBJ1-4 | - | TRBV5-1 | TGCGCCAGCAGCCTGCTAGGGGAGGTTGAAAAACTGTTTTTT | CASSLLGEVEKLFF
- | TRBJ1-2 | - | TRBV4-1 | TGCGCCAGCAGCCAACGGAGGACCGATACTAACTATGGCTACACCTTC | CASSQRRTDTNYGYTF
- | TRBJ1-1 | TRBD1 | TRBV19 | TGTGCCAGTAGTATCGGCCGGCAGGGGGCCACTGAAGCTTTCTTT | CASSIGRQGATEAFF
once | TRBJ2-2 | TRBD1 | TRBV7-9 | TGTGCCAGCAGCTTAATTCGGACAGGGGGCGTTACCGGGGAGCTGTTTTTT | CASSLIRTGGVTGELFF
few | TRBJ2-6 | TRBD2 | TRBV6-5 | TGTGCCAGCAGTTTCCGACTAGCGGGGGGCGGGGCCAACGTCCTGACTTTC | CASSFRLAGGGANVLTF
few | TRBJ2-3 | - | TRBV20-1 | TGCAGTGCTAGAGACCCGCTTGCAGATACGCAGTATTTT | CSARDPLADTQYF
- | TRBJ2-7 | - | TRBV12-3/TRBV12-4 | TGTGCCAGCAGTCCCCGGAGAGGGCCTCTGAACGAGCAGTACTTC | CASSPRRGPLNEQYF
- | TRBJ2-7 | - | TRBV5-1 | TGCGCCAGCAGCTTGCCTGCGACTGACACCTCTTTCGAGCAGTACTTC | CASSLPATDTSFEQYF
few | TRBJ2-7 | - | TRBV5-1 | TGCGCCAGCAGACCGCCGGGACAAAACTACGAGCAGTACTTC | CASRPPGQNYEQYF
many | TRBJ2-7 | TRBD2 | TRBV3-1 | TGTGCCAGCAGCCAAGTTCGACTAGCGGACGACTACGAGCAGTACTTC | CASSQVRLADDYEQYF
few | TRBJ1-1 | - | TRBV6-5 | TGTGCCAGCAGTTACTCAGGTGCGGGGAACACTGAAGCTTTCTTT | CASSYSGAGNTEAFF
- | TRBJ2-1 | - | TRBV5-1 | TGCGCCAGCAGCTTTAACAGGGTTCATGAGCAGTTCTTC | CASSFNRVHEQFF
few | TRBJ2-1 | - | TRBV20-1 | TGCAGTGCTAGTCCGTTTGGTCCGCAAATCGGTGAGCAGTTCTTC | CSASPFGPQIGEQFF
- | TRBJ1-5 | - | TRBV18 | TGTGCCAGCTCACAGCCGGGAGGCAATCAGCCCCAGCATTTT | CASSQPGGNQPQHF
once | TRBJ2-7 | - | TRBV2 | TGTGCCAGCCCAGAGGAGCCACTAAGTTCCTACGAGCAGTACTTC | CASPEEPLSSYEQYF
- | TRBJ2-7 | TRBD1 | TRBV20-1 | TGCAGTGCTAGTGGCCGTGACAGGGCCCGGGCGCAGCAGTACTTC | CSASGRDRARAQQYF
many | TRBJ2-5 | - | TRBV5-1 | TGCGCCAGCAGCGACGGGACTTTTAGGGAGACGGAGACCCAGTACTTC | CASSDGTFRETETQYF
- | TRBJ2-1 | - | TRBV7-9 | TGTGCCAGCAGCTTGTCCCGTTTCTACTACAATGAGCAGTTCTTC | CASSLSRFYYNEQFF
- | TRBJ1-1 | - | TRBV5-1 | TGCGCCAGCAGTTCGCGACCAAATCAGAACACTGAAGCTTTCTTT | CASSSRPNQNTEAFF
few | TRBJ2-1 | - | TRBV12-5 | TGTGCTAGTGCTCCCCCCGGGAGTTACTACAATGAGCAGTTCTTC | CASAPPGSYYNEQFF
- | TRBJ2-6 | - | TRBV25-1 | TGTGCCAGCAGTCGGGGTAGGGGGAGTGGGGCCAACGTCCTGACTTTC | CASSRGRGSGANVLTF
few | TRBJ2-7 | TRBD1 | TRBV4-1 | TGCGCCAGCGGCAGGACAGGGGACTACGAGCAGTACTTC | CASGRTGDYEQYF
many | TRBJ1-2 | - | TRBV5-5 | TGTGCCAGCAGACCCGACCCCTTCGCAGGCTACACCTTC | CASRPDPFAGYTF
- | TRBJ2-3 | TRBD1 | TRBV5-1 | TGCGCCAGCAGCTTGGCTCGGACAGGGTACACAGATACGCAGTATTTT | CASSLARTGYTDTQYF
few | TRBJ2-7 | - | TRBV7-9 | TGTGCCAGCAGCTTAGGAGTCCGGTTAACCTACGAGCAGTACTTC | CASSLGVRLTYEQYF
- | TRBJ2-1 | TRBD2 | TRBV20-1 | TGCAGTGCTAGATTTCTAGCGGGAGAGGGTGAGCAGTTCTTC | CSARFLAGEGEQFF
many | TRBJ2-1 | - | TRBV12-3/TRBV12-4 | TGTGCCAGCAGTTTCGGAGGGAATTCCTACAATGAGCAGTTCTTC | CASSFGGNSYNEQFF
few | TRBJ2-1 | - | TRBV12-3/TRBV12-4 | TGTGCCAGCAGAAAAGAGGGGGTCTGGGAGCAGTTCTTC | CASRKEGVWEQFF
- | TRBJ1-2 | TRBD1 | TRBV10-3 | TGTGCCATCAGTGAGTCTCTCCCCTCATGGACAGGGCACCACTATGGCTACACCTTC | CAISESLPSWTGHHYGYTF
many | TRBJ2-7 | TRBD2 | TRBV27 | TGTGCCAGCAGTTCCCCGGGAGGTTACGAGCAGTACTTC | CASSSPGGYEQYF
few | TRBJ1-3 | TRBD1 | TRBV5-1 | TGCGCCAGCAGCTTGGGGACAGGGCCTTACTCTGGAAACACCATATATTTT | CASSLGTGPYSGNTIYF
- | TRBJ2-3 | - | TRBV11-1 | TGTGCCAGCAGCTTTATACCGGGACACCCATCTAGCACAGATACGCAGTATTTT | CASSFIPGHPSSTDTQYF
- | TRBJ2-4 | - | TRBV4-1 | TGCGCCAGCAGCCAAGCGCAGGGGGGTCTAGCCAAAAACATTCAGTACTTC | CASSQAQGGLAKNIQYF
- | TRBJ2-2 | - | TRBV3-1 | TGTGCCAGCAGCCAAGAGTCCTTCTCTACCGGGGAGCTGTTTTTT | CASSQESFSTGELFF
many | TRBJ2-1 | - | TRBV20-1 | TGCAGTGCCAGACCGGCCTCTCGAAATGAGCAGTTCTTC | CSARPASRNEQFF
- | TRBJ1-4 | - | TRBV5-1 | TGCGCCAGCAGCTTGGGAGAGTTTGGTAATGAAAAACTGTTTTTT | CASSLGEFGNEKLFF
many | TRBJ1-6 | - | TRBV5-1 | TGCGCCAGCGCGGGAGAGAATTCACCCCTCCACTTT | CASAGENSPLHF
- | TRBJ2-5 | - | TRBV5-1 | TGCGCCAGCGAGACCCAGTACTTC | CASETQYF
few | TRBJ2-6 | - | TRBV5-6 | TGTGCCAGCAGCTTCGTTGGGTCTGGGGCCAACGTCCTGACTTTC | CASSFVGSGANVLTF
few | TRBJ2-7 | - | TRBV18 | TGTGCCAGCTCACCCCGGACCGTGCCCTACGAGCAGTACTTC | CASSPRTVPYEQYF
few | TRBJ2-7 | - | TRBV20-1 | TGCAGTGCTAGAGGGGGGCCCCCCTCCGAGCAGTACTTC | CSARGGPPSEQYF
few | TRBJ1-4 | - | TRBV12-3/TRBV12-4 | TGTGCCAGCAGTTTCGTCGAAAATGAAAAACTGTTTTTT | CASSFVENEKLFF
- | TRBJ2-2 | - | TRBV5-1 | TGCGCCAGCAGCGATGGAGATAGTTGGGAGCTGTTTTTT | CASSDGDSWELFF